Following are 10 T cell receptor beta chains from one sample sequenced in a study of CD8 T cells in Susac syndrome. An input of about 0.45 to 1 ug of RNA was subjected to reverse transcription using random hexamers. TCRdb reprocessed the immunoSEQ multiplex PCR reads via MiXCR and lists one record per CDR3 protein. Of tens of thousands of distinct CDR3 sequences in the sample, around 94% were seen once. Sample: CD4+ T cells from PBMCs. The receptors originated from a human donor with Susac syndrome.

J is TRBJ2-6 and V is TRBV2; D gene uncertain. The CDR3 runs 15 residues. Germline V CDR1 and CDR2: SNHLY, FYNNEI. V was pared by 5 bases and J by 0 bases, with 8 bases between. The CDR3 region is CASSPDNSGANVLTF. CDR3 DNA sequence: TGTGCCAGCAGTCCCGACAACTCTGGGGCCAACGTCCTGACTTTC.

The V gene is TRBV27, the J gene TRBJ1-1, with a tentative D call TRBD1 (6 bases). The V gene lost 7 bases and the J gene lost 4 bases, with 19 bases spanning the gap. Per germline, CDR1 MNHEY and CDR2 SMNVEV (reference sequence). The CDR3 covers 15 residues. The CDR3 DNA reads as TGTGCCAGCATCCCCACCAAAGACAGGCCCACTGAAGCTTTCTTT. This codes for CASIPTKDRPTEAFF.

The rearrangement uses TRBV20-1 and TRBJ2-3, with TRBD2 identical over 8 bases. There are 15 residues in the CDR3. Germline V CDR1 and CDR2: DFQATT, SNEGSKA (reference sequence). With 5 bases clipped from V and 0 bases from J, the junction kept 7 bases outside the gene matches. Written as DNA, the CDR3 is TGCAGTGCTTGTATTCCGGGGGGGAGCACAGATACGCAGTATTTT. Residues: CSACIPGGSTDTQYF.

The chain is built from TRBV14 and TRBJ2-3, with D hard to call. The V end lost 6 bases, the J end lost 0 bases, and 10 bases lay between the germline ends. The CDR3 sequence is 14 residues long. Germline V gives CDR1 SGHDN, CDR2 FVKESK. The CDR3 coding sequence is TGTGCCAGCAGTCTTCTTCTTAGCACAGATACGCAGTATTTT. It translates to CASSLLLSTDTQYF.

The gene calls are TRBV28 and TRBJ2-7; D perhaps matches TRBD2 (6 bases). V lost 8 bases and J lost 3, with 17 bases in between. This CDR3 spans 14 amino acids. Germline V gives CDR1 MDHEN, CDR2 SYDVKM. CDR3 nucleotides: TGTGCCAGCCGGTCCGGGAGTTTCAGCTACGAGCAGTACTTC. Amino acids: CASRSGSFSYEQYF.

The rearrangement links TRBV28 to TRBJ2-7, with 7 positions matching TRBD1. The CDR3 contains 13 residues. CDR1 is MDHEN, CDR2 SYDVKM, per germline. J gave up 5 bases and V 6 bases, and 7 bases lay outside the gene matches. The CDR3 sequence is CASRTGTVNEQYF. CDR3 DNA sequence: TGTGCCAGCAGAACCGGGACAGTAAACGAGCAGTACTTC.

This clonotype was detected once. V is TRBV6-5 and J is TRBJ2-5; D may match TRBD1 or TRBD2 (7 bases each). The CDR3 is made up of 15 amino acids. The germline V and J ends were trimmed by 6 bases and 5 bases, with 19 bases remaining between them. Per the germline V gene, CDR1 is MNHEY and CDR2 is SVGAGI. The CDR3 DNA is TGTGCCAGCAGCTCGTTGACAGGGAGGGTTGAGACCCAGTACTTC. The encoded protein is CASSSLTGRVETQYF.

J is TRBJ1-2 and V is TRBV7-9; maybe TRBD1 (5 bases). Trimming took off 3 bases at V and 2 bases at J, with 10 bases between the two ends. Germline assignment: CDR1 SEHNR and CDR2 FQNEAQ (reference sequence). The CDR3 runs 14 residues. The CDR3 DNA reads as TGTGCCAGCAGCTTTAGAGGGGAAAACTATGGCTACACCTTC. Translation gives CASSFRGENYGYTF.

The genes are TRBV18 and TRBJ2-3; D might be TRBD2 (6 bases). CDR1 and CDR2 from the germline V gene are KGHSH and LQKENI. CDR3 length equals 13 residues. Trimming shortened V by 3 bases and J by 5 bases, and 9 bases separated the two germline ends. CDR3 region: CASSPPGLDTQYF. CDR3 sequence (DNA): TGTGCCAGCTCACCGCCGGGACTAGATACGCAGTATTTT.

This clonotype was seen a single time. An end of the junction differs from the germline gene, which may be a read error. The chain recombines TRBV7-2 with TRBJ2-3; 9 positions match TRBD2. Germline values: CDR1 SGHTA, CDR2 FQGNSA. This CDR3 comprises 14 residues. CDR3 region: CASSLAGRPDTQYF. In nucleotides, the CDR3 is TGTGCCAGCAGCCTAGCGGGACGCCCAGATACGCAGTATTTT.